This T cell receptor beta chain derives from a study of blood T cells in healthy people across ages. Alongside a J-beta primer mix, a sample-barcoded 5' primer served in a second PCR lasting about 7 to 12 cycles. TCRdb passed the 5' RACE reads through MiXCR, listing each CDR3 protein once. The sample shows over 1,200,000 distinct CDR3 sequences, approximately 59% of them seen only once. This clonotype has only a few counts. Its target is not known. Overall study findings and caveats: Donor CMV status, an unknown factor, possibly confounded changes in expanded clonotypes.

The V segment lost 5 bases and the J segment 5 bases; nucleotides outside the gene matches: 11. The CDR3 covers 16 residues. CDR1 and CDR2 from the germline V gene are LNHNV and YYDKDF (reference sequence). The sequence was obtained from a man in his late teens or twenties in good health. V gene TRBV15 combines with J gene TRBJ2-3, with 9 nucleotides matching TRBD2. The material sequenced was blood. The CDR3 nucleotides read TGTGCCACCAGCGGAACCGGGACTAGCCTGGTAGATACGCAGTATTTT. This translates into CATSGTGTSLVDTQYF. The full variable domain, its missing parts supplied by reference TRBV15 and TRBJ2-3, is DAMVIQNPRYQVTQFGKPVTLSCSQTLNHNVMYWYQQKSSQAPKLLFHYYDKDFNNEADTPDNFQSRRPNTSFCFLDIRSPGLGDTAMYLCATSGTGTSLVDTQYFGPGTRLTVL.